These 20 T cell receptor beta chains originate from one sample sequenced in a study of cytotoxic CD8 clonotypes in ibrutinib-treated CLL. Using immunoSEQ multiplex PCR, the repertoire was profiled, and TCRdb retains in-frame clones only, with some absent. This table holds approximately 150,000 clones, 70% to 85% found once. Here the sequenced sample was PBMCs, taken after 12 months of ibrutinib treatment. The receptors come from a human donor with chronic lymphocytic leukemia.

This clone was counted a few times. This chain joins TRBV28 and TRBJ1-2, with TRBD1 matching 7 bases. The V gene end was trimmed by 4 bases and the J gene end by 8 bases; junction bases not matched to a gene: 4. The CDR3 runs to 12 residues. CDR1 is MDHEN and CDR2 is SYDVKM in the germline V gene. Here the CDR3 reads CASSSNRGGYTF. The CDR3 bases are TGTGCCAGCAGTTCCAACAGGGGCGGCTACACCTTC.

This rearrangement joins TRBV19 to TRBJ1-5; 7 bases map to TRBD1. Germline CDR1 LNHDA, CDR2 SQIVND (reference sequence). J lost 3 bases, V lost 10 bases, and 9 bases had no gene match. The CDR3 is 14 amino acids. This CDR3 reads CAKTRRGDNQPQHF. In nucleotides, the CDR3 is TGTGCCAAAACACGCAGGGGGGACAATCAGCCCCAGCATTTT.

The genes are TRBV30 and TRBJ2-7; D remains ambiguous. Per germline, CDR1 GTSNPN and CDR2 SVGIG (reference sequence). The V end was cut by 2 bases, the J end by 6 bases, with 11 bases between. The CDR3 is 12 amino acids. The CDR3 bases are TGTGCCTGGAGTTCCGGTCCGGCCGAGCAGTACTTC. Translating gives CAWSSGPAEQYF. The full variable domain, completed using reference TRBV30 and TRBJ2-7, is SQTIHQWPATLVQPVGSPLSLECTVEGTSNPNLYWYRQAAGRGLQLLFYSVGIGQISSEVPQNLSASRPQDRQFILSSKKLLLSDSGFYLCAWSSGPAEQYFGPGTRLTVT.

This chain links TRBV19 with TRBJ2-1, with TRBD2 matching 14 bases. V trimming: 4 bases; J trimming: 8 bases; junction bases outside the gene matches: 19. This CDR3 is 20 amino acids long. The germline gives CDR1 LNHDA, CDR2 SQIVND (reference sequence). The CDR3 protein is CASSRERKGLAGVFWDEQFF. CDR3 coding DNA: TGTGCCAGTAGTAGAGAAAGAAAGGGACTAGCGGGAGTTTTTTGGGATGAGCAGTTCTTC.

The V and J genes are TRBV19 and TRBJ2-5; TRBD2 matches 9 bases. The CDR3 is 15 amino acids. The V gene end was trimmed by 6 bases and the J gene end by 0 bases; junction bases not matched to a gene: 5. Germline V gives CDR1 LNHDA, CDR2 SQIVND (reference sequence). This chain's CDR3 is CASRPRGGNQETQYF. The CDR3 DNA follows: TGTGCCAGTAGGCCGCGGGGGGGGAACCAAGAGACCCAGTACTTC.

The gene calls are TRBV19 and TRBJ1-5, with 9 positions matching TRBD1. Trimming cost V 6 bases and J 5 bases; bases outside gene matches: 5. Germline V CDR1 and CDR2: LNHDA, SQIVND (reference sequence). The CDR3 runs 14 residues. CDR3 sequence: CASRDRGWDQPQHF. For the CDR3, the DNA is TGTGCCAGTAGGGACAGGGGATGGGATCAGCCCCAGCATTTT.

V usage is TRBV30 and J usage is TRBJ2-5, with 7 bases that match TRBD1. CDR1 and CDR2 (germline): GTSNPN, SVGIG (reference sequence). CDR3 size: 12 residues. V was clipped by 4 bases and J by 5 bases; unmatched bases: 4. The CDR3 is CAWNRGKETQYF. The CDR3 DNA reads as TGTGCCTGGAACAGGGGCAAGGAGACCCAGTACTTC. The complete variable domain, with remaining parts taken from reference TRBV30 and TRBJ2-5, reads SQTIHQWPATLVQPVGSPLSLECTVEGTSNPNLYWYRQAAGRGLQLLFYSVGIGQISSEVPQNLSASRPQDRQFILSSKKLLLSDSGFYLCAWNRGKETQYFGPGTRLLVL.

A few counts support this clone. The chain is built from TRBV14 and TRBJ2-3; D not certain. Trimming shortened V by 1 base and J by 10 bases, and 18 bases separated the two germline ends. The CDR3 length is 15 residues. The germline V gene encodes CDR1 SGHDN and CDR2 FVKESK. For the CDR3, the DNA is TGTGCCAGCAGCCAAGTACCCCTTAGGTCGCCATCGCAGTATTTT. Encoded protein: CASSQVPLRSPSQYF.

The table lists this clone with a count of one. This chain joins TRBV7-9 and TRBJ2-5; 7 bases fit TRBD1. Gene TRBJ2-7 matches the end of the DNA better, so the J call may be wrong. The CDR3 covers 15 residues. CDR1 is SEHNR, CDR2 FQNEAQ, per germline (reference sequence). CDR3 amino acids: CASSSPTGNPYEQYF. In nucleotides, the CDR3 is TGTGCCAGCAGCTCCCCGACAGGGAACCCCTACGAGCAGTACTTC.

This chain links TRBV5-8 with TRBJ2-5; no clear D gene. Germline V gene data show CDR1 as SGHTS and CDR2 as YDEGEE. V dropped 7 bases and J dropped 7 bases, with 14 bases sitting between them. CDR3 length: 12 residues. The CDR3 DNA is TGTGCCAGCGCTCCTCCCCTGGCGACCCAGTACTTC. The encoded protein is CASAPPLATQYF. Full variable domain (remainder filled in from reference TRBV5-8 and TRBJ2-5): EAGVTQSPTHLIKTRGQQATLRCSPISGHTSVYWYQQALGLGLQFLLWYDEGEERNRGNFPPRFSGRQFPNYSSELNVNALELEDSALYLCASAPPLATQYFGPGTRLLVL.

The chain employs TRBV2 and TRBJ1-5, with 10 bases matching TRBD1. CDR3 length equals 15 residues. Germline loops: CDR1 SNHLY, CDR2 FYNNEI. The J segment lost 5 bases and the V segment lost 3 bases, leaving 4 bases of the junction unmatched. CDR3 loop: CASSEGTGAHQPQHF. The DNA of the CDR3 is TGTGCCAGCAGTGAGGGGACAGGGGCTCATCAGCCCCAGCATTTT.

The CDR3 DNA reads as TGTGCCAGCAGCATGCCGCAGGGGGCTGGAGGAAGCTACACCTTC. Translating it yields CASSMPQGAGGSYTF. The chain links TRBV7-8 to TRBJ1-2; 8 nucleotides agree with TRBD1. J lost 9 bases, V lost 5 bases, and 14 bases had no gene match. This CDR3 is built from 15 residues. The germline gives CDR1 SGHVS, CDR2 FQNEAQ.

The chain links TRBV9 to TRBJ2-3, with 7 bases lining up with TRBD2. Trimming removed 0 bases from V and 0 bases from J; junction bases left unmatched: 22. The germline CDR1 and CDR2 sequences are SGDLS and YYNGEE. The CDR3 loop spans 22 amino acids. The CDR3 is CASSVVPIPQWGGSSSTDTQYF. DNA for the CDR3: TGTGCCAGCAGCGTAGTCCCCATCCCTCAGTGGGGGGGGAGTAGTAGCACAGATACGCAGTATTTT.

V gene TRBV5-5 combines with J gene TRBJ2-3; 7 positions agree with TRBD1. There are 15 residues in the CDR3. The V gene end was trimmed by 0 bases and the J gene end by 0 bases; junction bases not matched to a gene: 1. The germline gives CDR1 SGHKS, CDR2 YYEKEE (reference sequence). CDR3 loop: CASSLAGQSTDTQYF. In DNA form, the CDR3 reads TGTGCCAGCAGCTTGGCGGGACAGAGCACAGATACGCAGTATTTT.

This clone was observed a handful of times. J is TRBJ2-1 and V is TRBV9, with a tentative D call TRBD2 (6 bases). V lost 0 bases and J 4 bases, leaving 11 bases between the germline ends. Germline-derived CDR1 and CDR2 are SGDLS and YYNGEE. The CDR3 has 15 residues. In DNA, the CDR3 is TGTGCCAGCAGCGTAGGACTAGATATTTACAATGAGCAGTTCTTC. Translated, it gives CASSVGLDIYNEQFF.

The rearrangement uses TRBV7-2 and TRBJ1-1; D not resolved. The CDR3 has 13 residues. The V gene's germline CDR1 is SGHTA and CDR2 FQGNSA. V was cut by 5 bases and J by 5 bases, with 12 bases left in between. The CDR3 sequence is CASSPALGTEAFF. The CDR3, as DNA: TGTGCCAGCAGCCCCGCCTTAGGAACTGAAGCTTTCTTT.

The chain couples TRBV7-9 to TRBJ1-5; 8 nucleotides line up with TRBD1. Germline CDR1 SEHNR, CDR2 FQNEAQ (reference sequence). Trimming removed 2 bases from V and 6 bases from J; junction bases left unmatched: 6. The CDR3 covers 15 residues. The CDR3 loop is CASSLSSGGGQPQHF. In nucleotides, the CDR3 is TGTGCCAGCAGCTTATCATCAGGGGGCGGTCAGCCCCAGCATTTT. Supplemented by reference TRBV7-9 and TRBJ1-5, the full variable domain reads DTGVSQNPRHKITKRGQNVTFRCDPISEHNRLYWYRQTLGQGPEFLTYFQNEAQLEKSRLLSDRFSAERPKGSFSTLEIQRTEQGDSAMYLCASSLSSGGGQPQHFGDGTRLSIL.

This clone has only a few counts. The V and J genes are TRBV29-1 and TRBJ1-6, with a possible D match to TRBD1 (5 bases). Germline CDR1 and CDR2: SQVTM and ANQGSEA. The CDR3 runs 11 residues. The ends were cut back, 4 bases at V and 18 bases at J, with 16 bases in the middle. CDR3 loop: CSVVEGRTTHF. The CDR3 coding sequence is TGCAGCGTTGTAGAGGGGCGGACCACCCACTTT. The whole variable domain, filled in from reference TRBV29-1 and TRBJ1-6, reads SAVISQKPSRDICQRGTSLTIQCQVDSQVTMMFWYRQQPGQSLTLIATANQGSEATYESGFVIDKFPISRPNLTFSTLTVSNMSPEDSSIYLCSVVEGRTTHFGNGTRLTVT.

The chain uses TRBV28 and TRBJ1-2, with D possibly being TRBD1 (6 bases). The CDR3 is made up of 12 amino acids. Germline assignment: CDR1 MDHEN and CDR2 SYDVKM. Trimming shortened V by 5 bases and J by 8 bases, and 12 bases separated the two germline ends. CDR3: CASSTADRGYTF. The CDR3 DNA sequence: TGTGCCAGCAGTACGGCGGACAGAGGCTACACCTTC.

This sequence joins TRBV28 and TRBJ2-7; no reliable D call. The CDR3 runs to 14 residues. V lost 3 bases and J 2 bases, leaving 11 bases between the germline ends. The V gene's germline CDR1 is MDHEN and CDR2 SYDVKM. The chain's CDR3 is CASSFPNPPYEQYF. DNA for the CDR3: TGTGCCAGCAGTTTTCCCAATCCCCCCTACGAGCAGTACTTC.